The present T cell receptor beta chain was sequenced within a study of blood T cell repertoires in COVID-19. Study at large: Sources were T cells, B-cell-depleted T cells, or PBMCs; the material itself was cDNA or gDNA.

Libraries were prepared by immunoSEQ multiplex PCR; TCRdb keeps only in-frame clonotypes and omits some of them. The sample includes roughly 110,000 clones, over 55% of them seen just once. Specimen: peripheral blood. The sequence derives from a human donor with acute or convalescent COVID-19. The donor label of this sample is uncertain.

The CDR3 sequence: CASSQPGVYDGYTF. CDR3 DNA sequence: TGCGCCAGCAGCCAACCGGGGGTCTATGATGGCTACACCTTC. The chain links TRBV4-1 to TRBJ1-2; weak D call: TRBD1 (5 bases). Germline-derived CDR1 and CDR2 are MGHRA and YSYEKL. This CDR3 contains 14 residues. Deletions cut 2 bases from V and 6 bases from J, with 13 bases between.